The clone carrying this T cell receptor beta chain was picked up a small number of times. Its antigen remains unidentified. This sample stems from a study of radiotherapy plus CTLA-4 blockade in lung cancer. Study background: Objective responses were documented in 15% to 20% of patients, with disease control in about 28%.

Findings and limits, study-wide: Tumor-origin TCR clones grew in blood after radiotherapy plus ipilimumab. Interferon-beta, together with early blood T cell clone dynamics, reportedly best predicted response.

Assay used: immunoSEQ multiplex PCR; TCRdb lists only in-frame clones, some missing. Of around 40,000 clones in the sample, around 75% were seen once. The CDR3 loop spans 12 amino acids. After removal of 5 bases from V and 9 bases from J, the junction contained 8 bases not matched to a gene. Germline CDR1 is SQVTM and CDR2 is ANQGSEA. This TCR derives from a human donor with non-small cell lung cancer who had stable disease on radiotherapy plus ipilimumab. The J gene is TRBJ1-1, the V gene TRBV29-1; 8 bases map to TRBD1. This specimen was peripheral blood, taken from a patient treated with radiotherapy plus ipilimumab. CDR3 DNA sequence: TGCAGCGTTTTTAGTGGGGACAGGCAAGCTTTCTTT. It codes for CSVFSGDRQAFF.